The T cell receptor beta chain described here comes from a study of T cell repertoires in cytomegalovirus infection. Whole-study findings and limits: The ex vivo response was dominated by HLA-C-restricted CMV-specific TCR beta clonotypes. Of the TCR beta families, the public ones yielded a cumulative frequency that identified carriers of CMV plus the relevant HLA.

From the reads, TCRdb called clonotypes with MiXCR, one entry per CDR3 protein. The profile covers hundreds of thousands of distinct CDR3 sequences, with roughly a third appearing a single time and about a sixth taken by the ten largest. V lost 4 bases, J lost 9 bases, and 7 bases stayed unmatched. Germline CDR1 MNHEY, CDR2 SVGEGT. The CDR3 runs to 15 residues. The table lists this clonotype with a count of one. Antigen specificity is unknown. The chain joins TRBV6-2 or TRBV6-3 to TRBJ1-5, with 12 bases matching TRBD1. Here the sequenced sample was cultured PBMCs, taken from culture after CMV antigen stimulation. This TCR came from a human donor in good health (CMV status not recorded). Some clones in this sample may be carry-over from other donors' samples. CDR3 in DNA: TGTGCCAGCAGTTCACCGGGACAGGGGGCATGGCCCCAGCATTTT. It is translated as CASSSPGQGAWPQHF.